A selection of T cell receptor beta chains follows, all from one sample in a study of shared clonotypes between healthy human individuals. The data were produced by immunoSEQ multiplex PCR, yet TCRdb's version contains in-frame clones alone and is incomplete. The repertoire holds about 2 million clones, with about 95% as singletons. The specimen sequenced was naive CD8+ T cells sorted from blood. The receptors originated from a man aged 18-30 years in good health. Each CDR3 is given with its conserved first and last residue. Each record gives: clone size, V gene, D gene, J gene, CDR3 protein, CDR3 DNA. D genes are given only for firm matches. Not every row has a clone size; where given, it reads once, few, many or a size class.

-,TRBV4-3,TRBD2,TRBJ2-3,CASSQDLPGGWADTQYF,TGCGCCAGCAGCCAAGATCTTCCGGGAGGGTGGGCAGATACGCAGTATTTT
-,TRBV11-2,-,TRBJ2-7,CASSLRTVYEQYF,TGTGCCAGCAGCTTAAGGACAGTGTACGAGCAGTACTTC
-,TRBV6-1,-,TRBJ2-7,CASSEVFIQGGYEQYF,TGTGCCAGCAGTGAAGTTTTCATCCAGGGGGGGTACGAGCAGTACTTC
-,TRBV27,TRBD1,TRBJ1-2,CASSEGTGANYGYTF,TGTGCCAGCAGCGAGGGGACAGGGGCGAACTATGGCTACACCTTC
-,TRBV6-6,-,TRBJ2-7,CASTHGTDGSYEQYF,TGTGCCAGCACCCACGGAACGGATGGCTCCTACGAGCAGTACTTC
-,TRBV27,-,TRBJ2-3,CASSQGTRGDTQYF,TGTGCCAGCAGCCAGGGGACCAGGGGAGATACGCAGTATTTT
once,TRBV11-2,-,TRBJ2-5,CASSLVLWETQYF,TGTGCCAGCAGCTTAGTTTTGTGGGAGACCCAGTACTTC
-,TRBV11-2,-,TRBJ2-1,CASNLGSEQFF,TGTGCCAGCAACTTAGGTAGTGAGCAGTTCTTC
-,TRBV4-1,-,TRBJ2-7,CASSQGGDNGLYEQYF,TGCGCCAGCAGCCAGGGGGGGGACAATGGCCTCTACGAGCAGTACTTC
-,TRBV19,-,TRBJ2-7,CASSTRGGLKGYEQYF,TGTGCCAGTAGTACCCGTGGGGGGTTGAAGGGCTACGAGCAGTACTTC
-,TRBV7-2,TRBD2,TRBJ2-7,CASSLFGGRGNEQYF,TGTGCCAGCAGCTTATTTGGCGGGAGGGGAAACGAGCAGTACTTC
-,TRBV7-9,-,TRBJ2-3,CASSLATGDTQYF,TGTGCCAGCAGCTTAGCAACAGGAGATACGCAGTATTTT
few,TRBV27,-,TRBJ1-2,CASSLTGYYGYTF,TGTGCCAGCAGTTTAACAGGTTACTATGGCTACACCTTC
once,TRBV28,-,TRBJ2-4,CASSSPLTIAKNIQYF,TGTGCCAGCAGTTCCCCCCTGACAATTGCCAAAAACATTCAGTACTTC
-,TRBV28,-,TRBJ2-2,CASSPFQNTGELFF,TGTGCCAGCAGTCCTTTCCAGAACACCGGGGAGCTGTTTTTT
-,TRBV5-6,-,TRBJ2-7,CASSFSGASYEQYF,TGTGCCAGCAGCTTTAGCGGAGCCTCCTACGAGCAGTACTTC
-,TRBV4-1,TRBD1,TRBJ1-6,CASSQVIDRDRSPLHF,TGCGCCAGCAGCCAGGTCATTGACAGGGACAGATCACCCCTCCACTTT
-,TRBV5-4,-,TRBJ1-2,CASRARGSGYGYTF,TGTGCCAGCAGGGCCCGAGGGTCCGGCTATGGCTACACCTTC
-,TRBV29-1,-,TRBJ2-7,CSVLPPSSYEQYF,TGCAGCGTTTTGCCACCTAGCTCCTACGAGCAGTACTTC
-,TRBV29-1,-,TRBJ2-1,CSGFGGEQFF,TGCAGCGGCTTCGGGGGTGAGCAGTTCTTC
-,TRBV7-6,TRBD1,TRBJ2-1,CASSGQGNEQFF,TGTGCCAGCAGTGGACAGGGGAATGAGCAGTTCTTC
-,TRBV9,TRBD2,TRBJ2-1,CASSPPGGESYNEQFF,TGTGCCAGCAGCCCCCCGGGGGGAGAGTCCTACAATGAGCAGTTCTTC
-,TRBV28,-,TRBJ1-6,CASSVPRGSYNSPLHF,TGTGCCAGCAGTGTCCCCAGGGGTTCCTATAATTCACCCCTCCACTTT
-,TRBV9,TRBD1,TRBJ2-3,CASSDAIVTGEEADTQYF,TGTGCCAGCAGCGACGCCATAGTGACAGGGGAAGAAGCAGATACGCAGTATTTT
-,TRBV19,TRBD1,TRBJ1-1,CASSIWSGGPNTEAFF,TGTGCCAGTAGTATTTGGTCAGGGGGACCGAACACTGAAGCTTTCTTT
-,TRBV4-3,TRBD1,TRBJ2-7,CASSLMTGYEQYF,TGCGCCAGCAGCCTAATGACAGGGTACGAGCAGTACTTC
few,TRBV2,-,TRBJ2-7,CASIVRDTYEQYF,TGTGCCAGCATAGTGCGAGATACCTACGAGCAGTACTTC
-,TRBV4-1,-,TRBJ1-5,CASSQGSSNQPQHF,TGCGCCAGCAGCCAAGGGTCTAGCAATCAGCCCCAGCATTTT
-,TRBV10-1,-,TRBJ2-7,CASSEPGVNEQYF,TGCGCCAGCAGTGAGCCAGGGGTAAACGAGCAGTACTTC